Listed here are 22 T cell receptor beta chains from one sample, sequenced in a study of T cell repertoires in cytomegalovirus infection. What these receptors recognize is not known. Each CDR3 protein is one row after TCRdb ran MiXCR on the reads. The sample holds 600,000 to 700,000 distinct CDR3 sequences; roughly 36% are singletons and the top ten take roughly 20%. Source: cultured PBMCs, taken from culture after CMV antigen stimulation. All receptors derive from a human donor in good health (CMV status not recorded). Some clones in this sample may be carry-over from other donors' samples.

This clonotype was seen a few times. The chain is built from TRBV12-3 or TRBV12-4 and TRBJ2-1; D possibly corresponds to TRBD1 (5 bases). CDR3 length: 16 residues. Trimming removed 6 bases at V and 6 bases at J, with 21 bases between. The CDR3 nucleotides read TGTGCCAGCAGCGGTGGACACCCTCTACTTATCAATGAGCAGTTCTTC. It yields the protein CASSGGHPLLINEQFF.

CDR3 in amino acids: CASSPWVAGEQETQYF. CDR3 sequence (DNA): TGTGCCAGCAGCCCTTGGGTAGCGGGGGAACAAGAGACCCAGTACTTC. The chain has TRBV28 and TRBJ2-5; TRBD2 matches at 9 bases. The CDR3 extends over 16 amino acids. CDR1 is MDHEN and CDR2 is SYDVKM in the germline V gene. The V gene end was trimmed by 6 bases and the J gene end by 2 bases; junction bases not matched to a gene: 10. The full variable domain, its missing parts supplied by reference TRBV28 and TRBJ2-5, is DVKVTQSSRYLVKRTGEKVFLECVQDMDHENMFWYRQDPGLGLRLIYFSYDVKMKEKGDIPEGYSVSREKKERFSLILESASTNQTSMYLCASSPWVAGEQETQYFGPGTRLLVL.

V is TRBV7-9 and J is TRBJ2-4; a weak D match, TRBD2 (6 bases). Per germline, CDR1 SEHNR and CDR2 FQNEAQ (reference sequence). The V end was cut by 3 bases, the J end by 8 bases, with 17 bases between. CDR3 length equals 15 residues. The CDR3 DNA is TGTGCCAGCAGCTTCGGGGTCCCGTGGGGGGACATTCAGTACTTC. Its translation: CASSFGVPWGDIQYF.

The rearrangement joins TRBV12-3 or TRBV12-4 to TRBJ2-3; D is possibly TRBD2 (7 bases). The CDR3 covers 14 residues. V was shortened by 3 bases and J by 5 bases, with 12 bases between the two germline ends. The CDR3 region has the DNA TGTGCCAGCAGTTTTCGGGGGGCAGGAGATACGCAGTATTTT. It yields the protein CASSFRGAGDTQYF.

This clonotype was observed many times. The chain employs TRBV7-2 and TRBJ2-3; D is uncertain. This CDR3 is built from 13 residues. Deletions cut 7 bases from V and 3 bases from J, with 11 bases between. CDR1 SGHTA and CDR2 FQGNSA come from the germline V gene. The CDR3 nucleotides read TGTGCCAGCACTCAAGTAGGGACAGATACGCAGTATTTT. Translating it yields CASTQVGTDTQYF. Looking up the rest from reference TRBV7-2 and TRBJ2-3 gives the full variable domain: GAGVSQSPSNKVTEKGKDVELRCDPISGHTALYWYRQSLGQGLEFLIYFQGNSAPDKSGLPSDRFSAERTGGSVSTLTIQRTQQEDSAVYLCASTQVGTDTQYFGPGTRLTVL.

This clonotype was found a few times. This sequence joins TRBV6-2 or TRBV6-3 and TRBJ2-7; possible D gene TRBD2, 5 bases. CDR1 and CDR2 (germline): MNHEY, SVGEGT. V dropped 2 bases and J dropped 2 bases, with 16 bases sitting between them. The CDR3 has 16 amino acids. CDR3 in amino acids: CASSYPPWSGTYEQYF. CDR3 DNA sequence: TGTGCCAGCAGTTACCCCCCGTGGAGCGGAACCTACGAGCAGTACTTC.

This clonotype was seen more than once but under ten times. This rearrangement joins TRBV7-9 to TRBJ1-2; D unclear. This CDR3 has 15 residues. The germline CDR1 and CDR2 sequences are SEHNR and FQNEAQ (reference sequence). V lost 4 bases and J 5 bases, leaving 17 bases between the germline ends. The CDR3 here is CASSSPHQEPYGYTF. The CDR3 bases are TGTGCCAGCAGCTCCCCTCACCAGGAACCGTATGGCTACACCTTC.

The chain recombines TRBV7-8 with TRBJ1-2; D possibly corresponds to TRBD1 (5 bases). Trimming removed 5 bases at V and 3 bases at J, with 7 bases between. Germline V CDR1 and CDR2: SGHVS, FQNEAQ. This CDR3 region has 12 residues. The CDR3 bases are TGTGCCAGCAGCCAACAGGACTATGGCTACACCTTC. Protein: CASSQQDYGYTF. Using reference TRBV7-8 and TRBJ1-2 for the parts outside the CDR3, the full variable domain is GAGVSQSPRYKVAKRGQDVALRCDPISGHVSLFWYQQALGQGPEFLTYFQNEAQLDKSGLPSDRFFAERPEGSVSTLKIQRTQQEDSAVYLCASSQQDYGYTFGSGTRLTVV.

In its sample, this clonotype was seen a few times. This CDR3 is CASSLVWSDTQYF. The CDR3 nucleotides are TGTGCCAGCAGCTTAGTATGGTCAGATACGCAGTATTTT. V and J are TRBV7-2 and TRBJ2-3; D unclear. The CDR3 covers 13 residues. The germline CDR1 and CDR2 sequences are SGHTA and FQGNSA. The V end was cut by 1 base, the J end by 4 bases, with 6 bases between. The whole variable domain, remainder taken from reference TRBV7-2 and TRBJ2-3, is GAGVSQSPSNKVTEKGKDVELRCDPISGHTALYWYRQSLGQGLEFLIYFQGNSAPDKSGLPSDRFSAERTGGSVSTLTIQRTQQEDSAVYLCASSLVWSDTQYFGPGTRLTVL.

The chain carries TRBV5-3 and TRBJ2-1; 8 bases map to TRBD1. TRBV5-3 is an open reading frame, and its role is uncertain. This CDR3 spans 15 amino acids. V was pared by 8 bases and J by 4 bases, with 11 bases of the junction left unmatched. The DNA for the CDR3 is TGTGCCAGCAGAAAGGACAGGGTGGAATACAATGAGCAGTTCTTC. It yields the protein CASRKDRVEYNEQFF.

This rearrangement joins TRBV12-3 or TRBV12-4 to TRBJ1-4, with a tentative D call TRBD1 (5 bases). The CDR3 length is 13 residues. V lost 6 bases and J lost 7, with 12 bases in between. CDR3 sequence (DNA): TGTGCCAGCAGGCAGGGTAGTCGTGAAAAACTGTTTTTT. Protein product: CASRQGSREKLFF.

The chain is built from TRBV18 and TRBJ2-5; D gene unclear. CDR3 length: 18 residues. CDR1 is KGHSH, CDR2 LQKENI, per germline. Trimming removed 0 bases from V and 4 bases from J, with 21 bases in between. In nucleotides, the CDR3 is TGTGCCAGCTCACCACCGAAAACGGGCGACTTATTAAGAGAGACCCAGTACTTC. It specifies CASSPPKTGDLLRETQYF.

V gene TRBV29-1 combines with J gene TRBJ2-1; a weak D match, TRBD2 (5 bases). Trimming took 6 bases from V and 7 from J, leaving 16 bases between them. Germline CDR1 is SQVTM and CDR2 is ANQGSEA. The CDR3 has 13 amino acids. The CDR3 sequence: CSVPVAGGNEQFF. For the CDR3, the DNA is TGCAGCGTACCGGTCGCGGGTGGGAATGAGCAGTTCTTC.

The J gene is TRBJ2-1, the V gene TRBV7-9, with 8 bases that match TRBD2. The germline V gene encodes CDR1 SEHNR and CDR2 FQNEAQ (reference sequence). Trimming took 5 bases from V and 4 from J; bases not matched to a gene: 7. The CDR3 has 15 residues. CDR3 sequence (DNA): TGTGCCAGCAGCCCACCACTAGCGGATTACAATGAGCAGTTCTTC. This sequence encodes CASSPPLADYNEQFF.

This chain joins TRBV12-3 or TRBV12-4 and TRBJ1-6, with D unclear. V gave up 7 bases and J gave up 0 bases, with 7 bases separating them. The CDR3 has 14 residues. The CDR3 nucleotides read TGTGCCAGCAAAGGGAGCTCCTATAATTCACCCCTCCACTTT. It specifies CASKGSSYNSPLHF.

The V gene is TRBV6-2 or TRBV6-3, the J gene TRBJ1-3; D unclear. This CDR3 has 13 residues. Germline V CDR1 and CDR2: MNHEY, SVGEGT. The germline V and J ends were trimmed by 7 bases and 4 bases, with 11 bases remaining between them. The CDR3 coding sequence is TGTGCCAGCATGAGCTCCGGCGGAAACACCATATATTTT. Its protein is CASMSSGGNTIYF.

The chain combines TRBV28 with TRBJ1-2; TRBD1 aligns across 7 bases. Germline V gives CDR1 MDHEN, CDR2 SYDVKM. V lost 4 bases, J lost 5 bases, and 4 bases stayed unmatched. The CDR3 has 13 amino acids. This CDR3 reads CASSSTGRYGYTF. CDR3 in DNA: TGTGCCAGCAGTTCGACAGGGCGGTATGGCTACACCTTC.

This clonotype was picked up a small number of times. This sequence joins TRBV7-6 and TRBJ2-1; the D gene is possibly TRBD1 (5 bases). The CDR3 length is 14 residues. Germline V gives CDR1 SGHVS, CDR2 FNYEAQ. Trimming left V 1 base short and J 8 bases short, with 12 bases between. The CDR3 DNA follows: TGTGCCAGCAGCTTAGGGCCCCTCAGGGATGAGCAGTTCTTC. This codes for CASSLGPLRDEQFF.

This chain joins TRBV2 and TRBJ2-6, with 7 bases that match TRBD1. This CDR3 comprises 17 residues. Germline V gene data show CDR1 as SNHLY and CDR2 as FYNNEI. Trimming took 6 bases from V and 0 from J; bases not matched to a gene: 8. For the CDR3, the DNA is TGTGCCAGCAGGGTACTTACAGGGGCCTCTGGGGCCAACGTCCTGACTTTC. Its translation is CASRVLTGASGANVLTF.

This clonotype turned up a few times. The genes are TRBV12-3 or TRBV12-4 and TRBJ2-3; TRBD2 matches 9 bases. This CDR3 spans 16 amino acids. V was pared by 2 bases and J by 6 bases, with 9 bases of the junction left unmatched. CDR3 loop: CASSLWAGGTSDTQYF. CDR3 DNA: TGTGCCAGCAGTTTATGGGCGGGAGGGACTTCGGATACGCAGTATTTT.

A single count supports this clonotype. The chain couples TRBV5-6 to TRBJ1-1; D gene uncertain. Trimming cost V 0 bases and J 0 bases, with 12 bases left between them. The germline CDR1 and CDR2 sequences are SGHDT and YYEEEE. This CDR3 region has 16 residues. CDR3 bases: TGTGCCAGCAGCTTGGCCCTCAACACGTTGAACACTGAAGCTTTCTTT. Protein product: CASSLALNTLNTEAFF.

The V gene is TRBV7-9, the J gene TRBJ2-7; possible D gene TRBD1, 5 bases. V was cut by 7 bases and J by 2 bases, with 15 bases left in between. Germline V gene lookup returns CDR1 SEHNR and CDR2 FQNEAQ (reference sequence). This CDR3 spans 14 amino acids. DNA of the CDR3: TGTGCCAGCAACCGCCTGGACACTACCTACGAGCAGTACTTC. It specifies CASNRLDTTYEQYF. Full variable domain (rest looked up from reference TRBV7-9 and TRBJ2-7): DTGVSQNPRHKITKRGQNVTFRCDPISEHNRLYWYRQTLGQGPEFLTYFQNEAQLEKSRLLSDRFSAERPKGSFSTLEIQRTEQGDSAMYLCASNRLDTTYEQYFGPGTRLTVT.